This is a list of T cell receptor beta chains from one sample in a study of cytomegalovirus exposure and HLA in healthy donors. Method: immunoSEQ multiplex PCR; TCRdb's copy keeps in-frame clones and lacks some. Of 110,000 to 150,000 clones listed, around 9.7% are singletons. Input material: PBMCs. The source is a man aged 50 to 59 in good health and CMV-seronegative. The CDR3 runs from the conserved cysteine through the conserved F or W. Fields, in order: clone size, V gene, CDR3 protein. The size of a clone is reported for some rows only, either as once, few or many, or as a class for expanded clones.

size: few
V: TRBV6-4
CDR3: CASSEKSDGNQPQHF

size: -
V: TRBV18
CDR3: CASRRSGTGYEQYF

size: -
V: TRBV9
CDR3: CASSEGLGGGELFF

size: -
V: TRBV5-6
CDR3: CASSLSVFQPQHF

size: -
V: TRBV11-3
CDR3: CASSLDSTDTQYF

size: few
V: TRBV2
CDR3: CASRTGPNTEAFF

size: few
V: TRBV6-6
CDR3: CASSYSRELNPLHF

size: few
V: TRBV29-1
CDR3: CSVHRGWSTDTQYF

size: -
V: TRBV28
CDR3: CASTGNTEAFF

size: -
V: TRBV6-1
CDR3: CASSEATSGGNNEQFF

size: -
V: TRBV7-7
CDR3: CASSLDGLAGYEQYF

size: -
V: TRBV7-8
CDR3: CASSLEAGRNQPQHF

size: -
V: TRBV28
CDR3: CASSFQGGIREQYF

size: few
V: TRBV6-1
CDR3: CASSEGRLAGVTGELFF

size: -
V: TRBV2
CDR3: CASSGQGARTEAFF

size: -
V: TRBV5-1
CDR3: CASSLQGAMDGNTEAFF

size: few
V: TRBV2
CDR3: CASSAVQGGSLSTDTQYF

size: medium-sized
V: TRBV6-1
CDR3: CASSEAGTGGYEQYF

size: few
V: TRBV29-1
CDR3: CSVDLAGGTDTQYF

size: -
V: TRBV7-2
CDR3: CASRRTGDYGYTF

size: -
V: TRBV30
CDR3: CAWIGSGSHNEQFF

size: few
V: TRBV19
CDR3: CASSPRREGNIQYF

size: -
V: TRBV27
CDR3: CASSLYRDRGRADQPQHF

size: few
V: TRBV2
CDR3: CASSEAPGLVSTDTQYF

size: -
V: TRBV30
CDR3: CAWGHPVNTEAFF

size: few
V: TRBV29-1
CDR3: CSASTWGGEKLFF

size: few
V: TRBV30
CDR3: CAWSAPLRNSYEQYF

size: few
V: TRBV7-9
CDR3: CASSLGSGGPYEQYF

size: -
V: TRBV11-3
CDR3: CASSLSGREKKYF

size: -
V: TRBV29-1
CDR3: CSVEGTSRNEQFF

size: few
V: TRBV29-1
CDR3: CSSQWGTEAFF

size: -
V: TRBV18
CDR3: CASSPTPVTSGRADTQYF

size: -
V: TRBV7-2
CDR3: CASSSIAGTDTQYF

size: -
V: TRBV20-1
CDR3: CSAGQVGEQYF

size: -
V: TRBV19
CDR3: CASNRRGQGSYNEQFF

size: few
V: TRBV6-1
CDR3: CASSDTGGSTEAFF

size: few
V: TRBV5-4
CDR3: CASSHTQGKNTEAFF

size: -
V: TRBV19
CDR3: CASSPTGGVTSGNTIYF

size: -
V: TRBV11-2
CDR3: CASSFKQADTEAFF

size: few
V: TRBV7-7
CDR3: CASSRGQGGQETQYF

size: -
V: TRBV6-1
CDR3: CASSEWTSRPYEQYF

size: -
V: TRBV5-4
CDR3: CASSFPSPNAAGELFF

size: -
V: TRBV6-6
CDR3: CAGGAGSINTQYF

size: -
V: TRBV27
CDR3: CASSSQDREETQYF

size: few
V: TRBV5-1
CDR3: CASSLDPGGVDADTQYF

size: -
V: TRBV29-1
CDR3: CMGRVGEKLFF

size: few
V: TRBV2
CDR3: CASSGDSRTNQPQHF

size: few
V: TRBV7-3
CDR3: CASSLEAPGGGADTQYF

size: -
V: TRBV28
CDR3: CASSFLDRIYSNQPQHF

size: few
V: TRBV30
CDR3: CAWNRADTQYF

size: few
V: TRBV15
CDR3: CATSRETAALGTDTQYF

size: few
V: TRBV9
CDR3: CASSSQTVSGNTIYF

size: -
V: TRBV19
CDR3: CASSSQAVVTEAFF

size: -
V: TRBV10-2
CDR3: CASSESGGNQPQHF

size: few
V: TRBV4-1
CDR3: CASSQDTERGLVTEQFF

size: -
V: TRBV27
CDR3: CASSRTGETEAFF

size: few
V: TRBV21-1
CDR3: CASSNFLNEQFF

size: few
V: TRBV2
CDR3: CASSGWAGGYEQYF

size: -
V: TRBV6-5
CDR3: CASSYYLASTYEQYF

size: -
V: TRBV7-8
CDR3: CASSLAGVGYEQYF